What follows are 26 T cell receptor beta chains derived from one specimen sequenced in a study of siplizumab effects on memory and regulatory T cells. Their target antigens are unknown. Cells from the mixed lymphocyte reaction underwent coculture for under seven days at 37 degrees C. Repertoires were generated with immunoSEQ multiplex PCR, while TCRdb's copy carries only in-frame clones and drops some. The sample records 9,500 to 11,000 clones, around 46% being singletons. Sequenced material: CFSE-low (dividing) CD4+ T cells sorted from an allogeneic mixed lymphocyte reaction. These receptors were collected from a human donor in good health; the cells came from an allogeneic mixed lymphocyte reaction.

Relative to its sample, this clone is medium-sized. The chain has TRBV28 and TRBJ2-7; D tentatively fits TRBD1 or TRBD2 (5 bases each). The length of the CDR3 is 12 residues. Germline CDR1 MDHEN, CDR2 SYDVKM. Trimming took 7 bases from V and 4 from J, leaving 11 bases between them. CDR3: CASTPGGYEQYF. DNA for the CDR3: TGTGCCAGCACGCCTGGGGGATACGAGCAGTACTTC.

This clone has just a few counts. V usage is TRBV28 and J usage is TRBJ1-2; D is unclear. The CDR3 is 13 residues long. Germline values: CDR1 MDHEN, CDR2 SYDVKM. V was clipped by 6 bases and J by 4 bases, with 12 bases between them. The CDR3 reads CASSRINLYGYTF. CDR3 in DNA: TGTGCCAGCAGCAGAATCAACCTCTATGGCTACACCTTC.

There are a few counts of this clone. The chain uses TRBV14 and TRBJ1-3; no firm D call. Germline-derived CDR1 and CDR2 are SGHDN and FVKESK. This CDR3 has 12 residues. V was trimmed by 4 bases and J by 8 bases, leaving 9 bases between them. The CDR3 sequence is CASSPTRHTIYF. CDR3 nucleotides: TGTGCCAGCAGCCCGACTCGACACACCATATATTTT.

The sample holds a few counts of this clone. V is TRBV25-1 and J is TRBJ1-2; the D is unclear. Deletions cut 4 bases from V and 4 bases from J, with 13 bases between. The V gene's germline CDR1 is MGHDK and CDR2 SYGVNS. This CDR3 spans 14 amino acids. CDR3 sequence reads: CASSVSGSFYGYTF. CDR3 bases: TGTGCCAGCAGTGTCTCAGGCTCGTTCTATGGCTACACCTTC.

This clone was observed a handful of times. This sample also contains other DNA sequences that code for the same CDR3. The V call is TRBV18, the J call TRBJ1-1, with D hard to call. The length of the CDR3 is 14 residues. The V gene lost 3 bases and the J gene lost 0 bases, with 8 bases spanning the gap. Germline V lookup: CDR1 KGHSH, CDR2 LQKENI. The CDR3 sequence is CASSPSIMNTEAFF. The CDR3 DNA reads as TGTGCCAGCTCACCGAGTATCATGAACACTGAAGCTTTCTTT.

The rearrangement uses TRBV5-1 and TRBJ2-5, with 7 bases lining up with TRBD1. The CDR3 totals 14 residues. V was pared by 0 bases and J by 1 base, with 0 bases of the junction left unmatched. Germline assignment: CDR1 SGHRS and CDR2 YFSETQ. CDR3 protein: CASSLGDSQETQYF. The CDR3 nucleotides read TGCGCCAGCAGCTTGGGGGACAGCCAAGAGACCCAGTACTTC.

This clone has more than one count but fewer than ten. The genes are TRBV10-2 and TRBJ1-1; no definite D call. V gave up 4 bases and J gave up 3 bases, with 9 bases separating them. This CDR3 has 13 residues. Looked up from germline, CDR1 is WSHSY and CDR2 is SAAADI. CDR3: CASSGQRYTEAFF. CDR3 in DNA: TGCGCCAGCAGTGGGCAACGGTACACTGAAGCTTTCTTT.

There are a few counts of this clone. V usage is TRBV5-1 and J usage is TRBJ1-3; D unclear. V was shortened by 4 bases and J by 0 bases, with 8 bases between the two germline ends. This CDR3 has 14 residues. Germline CDR1 reads SGHRS; CDR2 reads YFSETQ. In DNA form, the CDR3 reads TGCGCCAGCAGCGTCGGGGACTCTGGAAACACCATATATTTT. It yields the protein CASSVGDSGNTIYF.

This clone showed up just a few times. This chain links TRBV2 with TRBJ1-5, with D uncertain. Between the trimmed V and J ends, which lost 2 bases and 0 bases, there was a span of 5 bases. This CDR3 comprises 14 residues. Germline V lookup: CDR1 SNHLY, CDR2 FYNNEI. The CDR3 sequence: CASSEINSNQPQHF. The DNA for the CDR3 is TGTGCCAGCAGTGAAATCAATAGCAATCAGCCCCAGCATTTT.

This clone counts as medium-sized. V is TRBV21-1 and J is TRBJ2-1; the table names TRBD2, a call not compared with the DNA. TRBV21-1 is designated a pseudogene. CDR3 size: 16 residues. The CDR3 loop reads CASSSQAGVVGYEQFF. Here the CDR3 DNA reads TGTGCCAGCAGCAGCCAAGCGGGAGTGGTTGGGTACGAGCAGTTCTTC.

In its sample, this clone was seen a few times. V gene TRBV28 combines with J gene TRBJ1-2, with a weak D call TRBD1 (5 bases). In germline, CDR1 is MDHEN, CDR2 SYDVKM. V lost 7 bases and J lost 5, with 20 bases in between. The CDR3 is made up of 15 amino acids. CDR3 coding DNA: TGTGCCAGCACCCCGCGAGGGGCTTATCGGTATGGCTACACCTTC. This sequence encodes CASTPRGAYRYGYTF.

V usage is TRBV14 and J usage is TRBJ2-5; possibly TRBD2 for D (7 bases). CDR1 and CDR2 from the germline V gene are SGHDN and FVKESK. This CDR3 comprises 15 residues. Deletions cut 4 bases from V and 5 bases from J, with 17 bases between. CDR3 nucleotides: TGTGCCAGCAGCCCACAAGCGGGAAGGGGGGAGACCCAGTACTTC. Translated, it gives CASSPQAGRGETQYF.

By share, this clone ranks as medium-sized. The chain carries TRBV2 and TRBJ2-1; D unresolved. The length of the CDR3 is 15 residues. Trimming pared 4 bases from V and 5 bases from J, leaving 15 bases between. Germline V CDR1 and CDR2: SNHLY, FYNNEI. In DNA form, the CDR3 reads TGTGCCAGCAGTGTCGAGGCGGTGCTGAACAATGAGCAGTTCTTC. Translating it yields CASSVEAVLNNEQFF. Looking up the rest from reference TRBV2 and TRBJ2-1 gives the full variable domain: EPEVTQTPSHQVTQMGQEVILRCVPISNHLYFYWYRQILGQKVEFLVSFYNNEISEKSEIFDDQFSVERPDGSNFTLKIRSTKLEDSAMYFCASSVEAVLNNEQFFGPGTRLTVL.

The chain links TRBV7-2 to TRBJ1-1, with D possibly being TRBD1 (6 bases). This CDR3 spans 15 amino acids. Germline CDR1 SGHTA, CDR2 FQGNSA. V was clipped by 1 base and J by 4 bases, with 13 bases between them. The CDR3 DNA sequence: TGTGCCAGCAGCTTAGTGTGGGGAGGGGGCACTGAAGCTTTCTTT. Translating gives CASSLVWGGGTEAFF.

This rearrangement joins TRBV28 to TRBJ1-1; D unclear. CDR1 and CDR2 (germline): MDHEN, SYDVKM. V lost 3 bases and J lost 0, with 11 bases in between. This CDR3 has 15 residues. CDR3: CASSLWRNMNTEAFF. DNA for the CDR3: TGTGCCAGCAGTTTGTGGAGGAACATGAACACTGAAGCTTTCTTT.

This chain joins TRBV19 and TRBJ1-1; D ambiguous. V lost 3 bases to trimming and J lost 4 bases, with 12 bases between them. Germline V gives CDR1 LNHDA, CDR2 SQIVND (reference sequence). The CDR3 covers 14 residues. In nucleotides, the CDR3 is TGTGCCAGTAGTATCAATGGCCTGGGCACTGAAGCTTTCTTT. Protein sequence: CASSINGLGTEAFF.

This clone counts as medium-sized. The chain joins TRBV7-9 to TRBJ1-5; D might be TRBD1 (5 bases). Germline loops: CDR1 SEHNR, CDR2 FQNEAQ (reference sequence). The CDR3 is 16 residues long. Trimming took off 5 bases at V and 4 bases at J, with 18 bases between the two ends. The CDR3 spells CASSHFIGATNQPQHF. The CDR3 DNA reads TGTGCCAGCAGCCACTTTATAGGGGCCACTAATCAGCCCCAGCATTTT.

The gene calls are TRBV28 and TRBJ1-5; the D gene is possibly TRBD1 (5 bases). The CDR3 is 16 amino acids. Trimming cost V 2 bases and J 2 bases, with 13 bases left between them. Germline assignment: CDR1 MDHEN and CDR2 SYDVKM. DNA for the CDR3: TGTGCCAGCAGTTTAGAGGGGTGGGGGGGCAATCAGCCCCAGCATTTT. The encoded protein is CASSLEGWGGNQPQHF.

V and J are TRBV7-2 and TRBJ2-7, with D hard to call. Germline V gene sequence: CDR1 SGHTA, CDR2 FQGNSA. The CDR3 runs 12 residues. V was cut by 6 bases and J by 2 bases, with 8 bases left in between. Written as DNA, the CDR3 is TGTGCCAGCAGTCAGACCACCTACGAGCAGTACTTC. Amino acid sequence: CASSQTTYEQYF. Full variable domain (remainder filled in from reference TRBV7-2 and TRBJ2-7): GAGVSQSPSNKVTEKGKDVELRCDPISGHTALYWYRQSLGQGLEFLIYFQGNSAPDKSGLPSDRFSAERTGGSVSTLTIQRTQQEDSAVYLCASSQTTYEQYFGPGTRLTVT.

Concerning this clone itself: This likely reflects a read error, since a far larger clone is one base away. This rearrangement joins TRBV29-1 to TRBJ2-2, with D maybe TRBD1 (6 bases). The CDR3 loop spans 12 amino acids. With 6 bases removed from V and 2 bases from J, the gap between germline ends came to 7 bases. Germline CDR1 and CDR2: SQVTM and ANQGSEA. CDR3 residues: CSVGHNTGELFF. Written as DNA, the CDR3 is TGCAGCGTGGGACATAACACCGGGGAGCTGTTTTTT.

V and J are TRBV4-2 and TRBJ2-7; D might be TRBD2 (6 bases). Trimming pared 5 bases from V and 2 bases from J, leaving 22 bases between. CDR3 size: 17 residues. Germline V gene data show CDR1 as LGHNA and CDR2 as YNFKEQ. The CDR3 region has the DNA TGTGCCAGCAGCTTGTCAACGAAGCGGGCGGGCGCCTACGAGCAGTACTTC. It specifies CASSLSTKRAGAYEQYF.

This rearrangement joins TRBV28 to TRBJ1-1, with D possibly being TRBD1 (6 bases). V was cut by 5 bases and J by 4 bases, with 17 bases left in between. Germline V gene data show CDR1 as MDHEN and CDR2 as SYDVKM. The CDR3 runs 15 residues. The CDR3 DNA is TGTGCCAGCAGTCCAGACTACAGGGCGGGCACTGAAGCTTTCTTT. It specifies CASSPDYRAGTEAFF.

V is TRBV7-6 and J is TRBJ2-7; TRBD2 matches at 11 bases. CDR1 and CDR2 from the germline V gene are SGHVS and FNYEAQ. After removal of 5 bases from V and 0 bases from J, the junction contained 6 bases not matched to a gene. This CDR3 comprises 16 residues. CDR3 residues: CASSLTGTSGSYEQYF. Written as DNA, the CDR3 is TGTGCCAGCAGCCTGACCGGGACTAGCGGCTCCTACGAGCAGTACTTC. The complete variable domain, with remaining parts taken from reference TRBV7-6 and TRBJ2-7, reads GAGVSQSPRYKVTKRGQDVALRCDPISGHVSLYWYRQALGQGPEFLTYFNYEAQQDKSGLPNDRFSAERPEGSISTLTIQRTEQRDSAMYRCASSLTGTSGSYEQYFGPGTRLTVT.

The rearrangement uses TRBV30 and TRBJ2-2; D is ambiguous. Germline CDR1 GTSNPN, CDR2 SVGIG (reference sequence). The CDR3 sequence is 13 residues long. Trimming stripped 2 bases from V and 5 bases from J, with 9 bases between. CDR3 loop: CAWSLRLTGELFF. CDR3 nucleotide sequence: TGTGCCTGGAGTCTTCGACTGACCGGGGAGCTGTTTTTT. The variable domain in full, with the rest retrieved from reference TRBV30 and TRBJ2-2, is SQTIHQWPATLVQPVGSPLSLECTVEGTSNPNLYWYRQAAGRGLQLLFYSVGIGQISSEVPQNLSASRPQDRQFILSSKKLLLSDSGFYLCAWSLRLTGELFFGEGSRLTVL.

The chain joins TRBV28 to TRBJ2-1, with D hard to call. V lost 2 bases and J 10 bases, leaving 6 bases between the germline ends. The CDR3 sequence is 11 residues long. Germline V gene data show CDR1 as MDHEN and CDR2 as SYDVKM. The CDR3 DNA reads as TGTGCCAGCAGTTTACAGAGGGAGCAGTTCTTC. Translation: CASSLQREQFF.

This sequence joins TRBV10-2 and TRBJ2-6; 7 bases line up with TRBD1. The CDR3 runs to 14 residues. From germline, CDR1 is WSHSY and CDR2 SAAADI. With V trimmed by 8 bases and J by 0 bases, 1 base remained unmatched. The CDR3 sequence is CASAGGSGANVLTF. CDR3 coding DNA: TGCGCCAGCGCAGGGGGCTCTGGGGCCAACGTCCTGACTTTC.